These 11 T cell receptor beta chains were all obtained from the same sample, sequenced in a study of tumor-infiltrating lymphocytes in primary liver carcinoma. Total RNA amounting to roughly 450 ng was the source from which TCR beta cDNA was made with a constant-region primer. Slightly modified ARM-PCR served as the procedure for the TCR beta libraries. These libraries came from three rounds of nested multiplex PCR. Rounds one and two of PCR, each of roughly 10 cycles, were primed with TRBV1-TRBV30 forward primers and a C-beta reverse primer. TCRdb analysed the multiplex PCR reads with MiXCR anew, one entry per CDR3 protein. The table shows about 330,000 distinct CDR3 sequences, with 65% occurring only once. Unsorted whole blood yielded blood RNA, and germline DNA was extracted as well. The sample comprised peripheral blood. The receptors derive from a man aged 35 to 55 with primary liver carcinoma and hepatitis B virus infection.

For this clonotype: This could be a read error, since a much larger clone is one nucleotide away. This rearrangement joins TRBV10-3 to TRBJ2-5; TRBD2 might be the D (5 bases). The CDR3 runs to 14 residues. The V end lost 7 bases, the J end lost 1 base, and 13 bases lay between the germline ends. Germline CDR1 ENHRY, CDR2 SYGVKD. The CDR3 sequence is CAINEGYRQETQYF. The CDR3 DNA reads as TGTGCCATCAACGAGGGATACCGCCAAGAGACCCAGTACTTC.

Concerning this clonotype: A read error may explain this, as a much larger clone is one base away. The chain combines TRBV6-5 with TRBJ2-1; D call uncertain. The V gene lost 7 bases and the J gene lost 7 bases, with 14 bases spanning the gap. The germline gives CDR1 MNHEY, CDR2 SVGAGI. CDR3 size: 13 residues. The CDR3 reads CASNQGVFNEQFF. For the CDR3, the DNA is TGTGCCAGCAACCAAGGAGTTTTTAATGAGCAGTTCTTC.

As concerns this clonotype: This is likely a read error, given that the CDR3 carries no conserved phenylalanine or tryptophan at its end. The chain carries TRBV6-5 and TRBJ2-4, with 11 bases fitting TRBD1. The ends lost 6 bases at V and 8 bases at J; junction bases unmatched: 9. Germline assignment: CDR1 MNHEY and CDR2 SVGAGI. This CDR3 is built from 15 residues. CDR3 in amino acids: CASSTTPGQGDIQYL. The CDR3, as DNA: TGTGCCAGCAGCACTACCCCGGGACAGGGGGACATTCAGTACCTC.

A remark on this clonotype: At one of its ends the junction is not consistent with the germline gene, which may arise from a read error. This chain uses TRBV5-1 with TRBJ2-5; D is perhaps TRBD1 (5 bases). The CDR3 has 13 amino acids. CDR1 is SGHRS and CDR2 is YFSETQ in the germline V gene. The CDR3 here is CTSSWQGTESQYF. The CDR3 coding sequence is TGCACCAGCAGCTGGCAGGGAACGGAGAGCCAGTACTTC.

As to this clonotype: A much larger clone differs by one base, so this may be a read error. The CDR3 does not end in the conserved phenylalanine or tryptophan, so this is likely a read error. The J gene is TRBJ2-3, the V gene TRBV5-6; perhaps TRBD2 as D (6 bases). V was cut by 4 bases and J by 2 bases, with 8 bases left in between. The CDR3 totals 13 residues. Germline CDR1 and CDR2: SGHDT and YYEEEE. The CDR3 sequence is CASSPDYTDTQYL. DNA for the CDR3: TGTGCCAGCAGCCCGGACTACACAGATACGCAGTATCTT.

Comment on this clonotype: Because the CDR3 is missing its conserved closing phenylalanine or tryptophan, this is likely a read error. V is TRBV29-1 and J is TRBJ1-1; unclear D gene. Between the trimmed V and J ends, which lost 3 bases and 3 bases, there was a span of 11 bases. The CDR3 totals 13 residues. Germline CDR1 reads SQVTM; CDR2 reads ANQGSEA. The CDR3 loop reads CSVEAQQDTEAFL. CDR3 in DNA: TGCAGCGTTGAGGCTCAGCAGGACACTGAAGCTTTCCTT.

This clonotype was detected ten times or more. This sequence joins TRBV6-2 or TRBV6-3 and TRBJ2-7; no clear D. Trimming cost V 4 bases and J 3 bases, with 7 bases left between them. There are 12 residues in the CDR3. Germline V gives CDR1 MNHEY, CDR2 SVGEGT. The DNA for the CDR3 is TGTGCCAGCAGTTGGGCTGGCTACGAGCAGTACTTC. Translating gives CASSWAGYEQYF.

Comment on this clonotype: A read error may be the cause here, since a much bigger clone is one base away. The chain is built from TRBV12-3 or TRBV12-4 and TRBJ1-1; perhaps TRBD1 as D (6 bases). The CDR3 sequence is 13 residues long. Here the CDR3 DNA reads TGTGTCAGCATTACAGGGTCCAACACTGAAGCTTTCTTT. Its translation: CVSITGSNTEAFF.

This chain joins TRBV5-4 and TRBJ2-3; D unclear. Germline-derived CDR1 and CDR2 are SGHNT and YYREEE (reference sequence). Deletions cut 4 bases from V and 10 bases from J, with 13 bases between. The CDR3 has 12 residues. The CDR3 sequence: CASSADPGAQYF. Written as DNA, the CDR3 is TGTGCCAGCAGCGCAGACCCTGGGGCGCAGTATTTT.

To note about this clonotype: With a much larger clone just one base away, this may be a read error. The chain joins TRBV6-2 or TRBV6-3 to TRBJ2-7, with 8 nucleotides matching TRBD1. CDR3 length: 12 residues. Germline CDR1 MNHEY, CDR2 SVGEGT. The chain's CDR3 is CASRQGVYERYF. In DNA form, the CDR3 reads TGTGCCAGCAGACAGGGGGTCTACGAGCGGTACTTC.

The rearrangement links TRBV6-6 to TRBJ2-1; no definite D call. The CDR3 totals 15 residues. Trimming removed 10 bases from V and 3 bases from J, with 19 bases in between. The germline gives CDR1 MNHNY, CDR2 SVGAGI (reference sequence). CDR3 residues: CAISRLPSFYNEQFF. The CDR3 DNA sequence: TGTGCCATCAGCCGACTCCCCAGCTTCTACAATGAGCAGTTCTTC.